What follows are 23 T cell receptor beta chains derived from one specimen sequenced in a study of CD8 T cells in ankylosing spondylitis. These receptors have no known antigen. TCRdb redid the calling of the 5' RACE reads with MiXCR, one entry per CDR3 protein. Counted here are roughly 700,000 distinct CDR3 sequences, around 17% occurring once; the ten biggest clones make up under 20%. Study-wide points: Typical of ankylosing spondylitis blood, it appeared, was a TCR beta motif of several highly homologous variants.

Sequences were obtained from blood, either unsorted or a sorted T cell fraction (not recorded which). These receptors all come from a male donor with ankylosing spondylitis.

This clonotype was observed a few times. CDR3 protein: CASINSGANVLTF. CDR3 coding DNA: TGTGCCAGCATTAACTCTGGGGCCAACGTCCTGACTTTC. The chain joins TRBV7-9 to TRBJ2-6; D is unclear. Germline assignment: CDR1 SEHNR and CDR2 FQNEAQ (reference sequence). The CDR3 is 13 residues long. V lost 7 bases, J lost 0 bases, and 4 bases lay in between.

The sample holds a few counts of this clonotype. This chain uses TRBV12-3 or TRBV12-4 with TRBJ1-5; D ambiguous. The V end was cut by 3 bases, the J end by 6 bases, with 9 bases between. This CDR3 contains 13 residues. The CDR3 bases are TGTGCCAGCAGTTTCGGGGTTCGTCAGCCCCAGCATTTT. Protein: CASSFGVRQPQHF.

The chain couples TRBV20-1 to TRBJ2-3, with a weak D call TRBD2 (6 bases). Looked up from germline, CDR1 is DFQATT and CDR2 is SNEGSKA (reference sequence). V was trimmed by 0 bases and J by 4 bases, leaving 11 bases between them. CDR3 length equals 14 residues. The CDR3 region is CSARDPRLADTQYF. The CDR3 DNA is TGCAGTGCTAGAGATCCCCGACTAGCAGATACGCAGTATTTT.

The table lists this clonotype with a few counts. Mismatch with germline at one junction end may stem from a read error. CDR3 nucleotides: TGTGCCAGCAGAAGTACAGGAACTAATGAGAAACTGTTTTTT. Protein sequence: CASRSTGTNEKLFF. The chain links TRBV12-3 or TRBV12-4 to TRBJ1-4, with D possibly matching TRBD1 (5 bases). The CDR3 sequence is 14 residues long.

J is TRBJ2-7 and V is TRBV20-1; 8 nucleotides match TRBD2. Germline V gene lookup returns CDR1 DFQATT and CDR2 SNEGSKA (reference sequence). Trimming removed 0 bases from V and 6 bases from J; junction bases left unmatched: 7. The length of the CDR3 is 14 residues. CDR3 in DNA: TGCAGTGCTAGAGATCAGCGGGAGCTGGGCGAGCAGTACTTC. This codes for CSARDQRELGEQYF.

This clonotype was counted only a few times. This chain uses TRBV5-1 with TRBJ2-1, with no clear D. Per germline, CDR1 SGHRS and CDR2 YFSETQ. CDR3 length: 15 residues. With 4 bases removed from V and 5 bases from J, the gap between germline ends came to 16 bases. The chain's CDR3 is CASSPPPGLNNEQFF. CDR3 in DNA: TGCGCCAGCAGCCCCCCCCCCGGATTGAACAATGAGCAGTTCTTC.

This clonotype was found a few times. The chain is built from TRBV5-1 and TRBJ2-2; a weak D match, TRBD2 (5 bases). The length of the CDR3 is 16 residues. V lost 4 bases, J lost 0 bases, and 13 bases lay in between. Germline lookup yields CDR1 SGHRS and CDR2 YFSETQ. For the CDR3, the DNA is TGCGCCAGCAGCGCTCTTAGCGCCGCGAACACCGGGGAGCTGTTTTTT. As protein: CASSALSAANTGELFF.

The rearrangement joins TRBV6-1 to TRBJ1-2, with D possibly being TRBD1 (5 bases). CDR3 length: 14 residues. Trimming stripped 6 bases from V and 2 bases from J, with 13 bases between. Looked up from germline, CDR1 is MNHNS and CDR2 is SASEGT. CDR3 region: CASSKQDVNYGYTF. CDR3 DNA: TGTGCCAGCAGCAAACAGGATGTCAACTATGGCTACACCTTC.

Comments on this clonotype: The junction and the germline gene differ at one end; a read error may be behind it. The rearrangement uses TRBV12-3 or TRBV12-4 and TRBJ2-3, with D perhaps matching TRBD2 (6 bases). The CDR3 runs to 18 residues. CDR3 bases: TGTGCCCGCAGTTTTTCCGAACCACCGGGACTGGTCGCCGATACGCAGTATTTT. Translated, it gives CARSFSEPPGLVADTQYF.

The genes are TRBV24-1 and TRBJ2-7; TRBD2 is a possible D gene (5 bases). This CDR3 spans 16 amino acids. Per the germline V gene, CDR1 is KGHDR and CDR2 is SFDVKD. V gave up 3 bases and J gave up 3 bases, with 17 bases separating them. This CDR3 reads CATSDTCPDWYYEQYF. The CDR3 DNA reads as TGTGCCACCAGTGATACGTGTCCGGACTGGTACTACGAGCAGTACTTC.

In DNA form, the CDR3 reads TGCAGTGCTAGGGGGGTGACGTACCAAGAGACCCAGTACTTC. Translation gives CSARGVTYQETQYF. The V gene is TRBV20-1, the J gene TRBJ2-5; tentatively, D is TRBD1 or TRBD2 (5 bases each). V lost 3 bases to trimming and J lost 0 bases, with 11 bases between them. The germline CDR1 and CDR2 sequences are DFQATT and SNEGSKA (reference sequence). The CDR3 totals 14 residues.

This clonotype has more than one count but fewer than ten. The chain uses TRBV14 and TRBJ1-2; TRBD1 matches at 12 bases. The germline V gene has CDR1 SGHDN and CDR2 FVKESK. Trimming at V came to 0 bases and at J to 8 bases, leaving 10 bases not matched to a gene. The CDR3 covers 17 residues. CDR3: CASSQDPSGQGAGGYTF. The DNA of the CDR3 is TGTGCCAGCAGCCAAGATCCGTCGGGACAGGGGGCCGGGGGCTACACCTTC.

CDR3 nucleotide sequence: TGTGCCAGCAGCCGTGCAGTGGGGTCGAATGAGCAGTTCTTC. Amino acids: CASSRAVGSNEQFF. V usage is TRBV12-3 or TRBV12-4 and J usage is TRBJ2-1; no reliable D call. V was cut by 6 bases and J by 7 bases, with 16 bases left in between. The CDR3 loop spans 14 amino acids.

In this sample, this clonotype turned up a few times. The CDR3 DNA sequence: TGTGCCAGCAGCCCACAGGGTTGGGGCTATGGCTACACCTTC. Amino acids: CASSPQGWGYGYTF. The chain employs TRBV14 and TRBJ1-2, with D possibly being TRBD1 (6 bases). CDR3 length: 14 amino acids. Trimming cost V 4 bases and J 4 bases, with 13 bases left between them. Germline loops: CDR1 SGHDN, CDR2 FVKESK.

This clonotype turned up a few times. The CDR3 reads CASSSSGAYEQYF. The DNA for the CDR3 is TGTGCCAGCAGTTCATCTGGGGCCTACGAGCAGTACTTC. This rearrangement joins TRBV12-3 or TRBV12-4 to TRBJ2-7; unclear D gene. This CDR3 has 13 amino acids. V lost 4 bases, J lost 2 bases, and 9 bases lay in between.

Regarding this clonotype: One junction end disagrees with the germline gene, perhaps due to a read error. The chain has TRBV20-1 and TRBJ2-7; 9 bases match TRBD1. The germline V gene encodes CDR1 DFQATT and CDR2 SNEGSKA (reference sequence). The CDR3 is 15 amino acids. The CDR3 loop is CSANSPGTGNYEQYF. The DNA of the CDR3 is TGCAGCGCTAACAGCCCGGGGACAGGGAATTACGAGCAGTACTTC.

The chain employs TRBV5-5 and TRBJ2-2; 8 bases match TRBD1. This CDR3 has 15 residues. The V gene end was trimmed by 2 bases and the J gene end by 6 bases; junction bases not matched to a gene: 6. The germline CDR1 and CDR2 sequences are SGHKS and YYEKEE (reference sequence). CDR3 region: CASSFDRGVAGELFF. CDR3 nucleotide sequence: TGTGCCAGCAGCTTTGACAGGGGAGTGGCCGGGGAGCTGTTTTTT.

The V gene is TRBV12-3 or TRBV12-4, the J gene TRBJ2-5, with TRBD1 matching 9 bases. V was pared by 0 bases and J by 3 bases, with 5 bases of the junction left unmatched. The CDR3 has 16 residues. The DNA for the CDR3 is TGTGCCAGCAGTTTAGCGCTCCGGACAGGGGAAGAGACCCAGTACTTC. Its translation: CASSLALRTGEETQYF.

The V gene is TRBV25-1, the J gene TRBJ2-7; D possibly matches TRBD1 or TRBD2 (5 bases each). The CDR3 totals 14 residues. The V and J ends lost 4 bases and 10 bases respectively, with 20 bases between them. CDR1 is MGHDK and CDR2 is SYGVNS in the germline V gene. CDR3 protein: CASSAVGAAGNQYF. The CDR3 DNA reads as TGTGCCAGCAGTGCCGTCGGGGCAGCAGGCAACCAGTACTTC.

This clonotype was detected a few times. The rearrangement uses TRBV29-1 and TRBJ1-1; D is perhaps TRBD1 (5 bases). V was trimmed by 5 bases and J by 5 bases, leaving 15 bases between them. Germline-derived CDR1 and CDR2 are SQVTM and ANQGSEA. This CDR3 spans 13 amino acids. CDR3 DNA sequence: TGCAGCGTTTTGGCAGGGTTGGGAACTGAAGCTTTCTTT. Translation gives CSVLAGLGTEAFF.

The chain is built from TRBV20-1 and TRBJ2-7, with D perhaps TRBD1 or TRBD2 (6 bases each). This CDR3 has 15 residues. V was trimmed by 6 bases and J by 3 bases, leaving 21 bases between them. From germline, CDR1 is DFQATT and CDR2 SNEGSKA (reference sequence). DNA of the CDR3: TGCAGTGCGCCCGCGGGGCATAAGGGGGACTACGAGCAGTACTTC. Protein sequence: CSAPAGHKGDYEQYF.

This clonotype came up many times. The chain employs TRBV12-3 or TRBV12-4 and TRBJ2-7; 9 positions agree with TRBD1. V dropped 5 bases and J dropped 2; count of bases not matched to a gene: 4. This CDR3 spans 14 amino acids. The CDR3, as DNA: TGTGCCAGCAGTCCGGGACAGGGAACCTACGAGCAGTACTTC. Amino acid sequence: CASSPGQGTYEQYF.

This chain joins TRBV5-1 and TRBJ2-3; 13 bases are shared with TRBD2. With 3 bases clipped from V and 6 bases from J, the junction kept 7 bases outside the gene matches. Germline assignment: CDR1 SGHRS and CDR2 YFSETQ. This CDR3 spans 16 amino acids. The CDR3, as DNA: TGCGCCAGCAGCTCCACTAGCGGGGGGGCCGCGGATACGCAGTATTTT. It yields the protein CASSSTSGGAADTQYF.